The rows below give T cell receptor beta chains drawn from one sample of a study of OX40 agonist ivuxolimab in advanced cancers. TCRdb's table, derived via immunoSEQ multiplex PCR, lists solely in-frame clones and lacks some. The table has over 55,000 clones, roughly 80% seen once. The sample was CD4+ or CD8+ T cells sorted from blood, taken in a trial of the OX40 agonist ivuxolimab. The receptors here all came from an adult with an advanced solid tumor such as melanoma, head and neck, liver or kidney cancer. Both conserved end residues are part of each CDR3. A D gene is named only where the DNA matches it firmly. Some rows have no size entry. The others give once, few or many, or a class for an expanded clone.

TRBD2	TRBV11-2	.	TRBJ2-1	TGTGCCTGGCGGGGGGGTTACAATGAGCAGTTCTTC	CAWRGGYNEQFF
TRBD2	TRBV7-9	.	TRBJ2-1	TGTGCCAGCAGCTTCGGCCTAGCGGGAGTGGAGGAGCAGTTCTTC	CASSFGLAGVEEQFF
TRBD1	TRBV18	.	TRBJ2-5	TGTGCCAGCTCAAACAGGGGTTCAGAGACCCAGTACTTC	CASSNRGSETQYF
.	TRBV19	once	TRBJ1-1	TGTGCCAGTATCCAGAGGACGGGAGAAGCTTTCTTT	CASIQRTGEAFF
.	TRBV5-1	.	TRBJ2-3	TGCGCCAGCAGCTTGGGGGGGACGAGAAGCACAGATACGCAGTATTTT	CASSLGGTRSTDTQYF
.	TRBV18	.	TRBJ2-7	TGTGCCAGCTCACCACGACAGGGACTCTACGAGCAGTACTTC	CASSPRQGLYEQYF
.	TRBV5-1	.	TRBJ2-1	TGCGCCAGCAAGCTTGGAGGCGGCTTCAATGAGCAGTTCTTC	CASKLGGGFNEQFF
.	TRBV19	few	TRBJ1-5	TGTGCCAGCTCGGGAGTTCACAATCAGCCCCAGCATTTT	CASSGVHNQPQHF
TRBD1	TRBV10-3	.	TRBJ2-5	TGTGCCATCGGGGTAGGACAGGCGGCCGAGACCCAGTACTTC	CAIGVGQAAETQYF
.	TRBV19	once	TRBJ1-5	TGTGCCAGTAGTCCGCGCAGAACGGACGGAGGCAATCAGCCCCAGCATTTT	CASSPRRTDGGNQPQHF
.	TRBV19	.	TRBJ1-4	TGTGCCAGTAGTCACAGGGCAACTAATGAAAAACTGTTTTTT	CASSHRATNEKLFF
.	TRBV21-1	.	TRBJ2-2	TGTGCCAGCAGCTCCCAGGAAGGGGTGGCCGGGGAGCTGTTTTTT	CASSSQEGVAGELFF
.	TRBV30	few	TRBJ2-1	TGTGCCTGGAGCGAAGGGACTGCCGAAGAGCAGTTCTTC	CAWSEGTAEEQFF
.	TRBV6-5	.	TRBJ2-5	TGTGCCAGCAGTTACTCGAGGGATACCTACTCTGAGACCCAGTACTTC	CASSYSRDTYSETQYF
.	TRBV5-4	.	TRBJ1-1	TGTGCCAGCAGCTCGGAGGACTTTGAAGCTTTCTTT	CASSSEDFEAFF
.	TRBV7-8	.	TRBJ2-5	TGTGCCAGCAGCTTAATCTACAGCGCCCTCACCCAAGAGACCCAGTACTTC	CASSLIYSALTQETQYF
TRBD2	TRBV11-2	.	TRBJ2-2	TGTGCCAGCAGCACGCCGGGACTAGCGGCGAACACCGGGGAGCTGTTTTTT	CASSTPGLAANTGELFF
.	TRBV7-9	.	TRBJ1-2	TGTGCCAGCAGCTTAGAGGGATTGGGTCAGGGCTATGGCTACACCTTC	CASSLEGLGQGYGYTF
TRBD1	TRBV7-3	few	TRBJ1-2	TGTGCCAGCAGCTTAACGGGACAGGGAGGGGGAGGCTACACCTTC	CASSLTGQGGGGYTF
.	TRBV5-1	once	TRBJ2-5	TGCGCCAGCAGCTTGAATCTGGGATGGGAGACCCAGTACTTC	CASSLNLGWETQYF
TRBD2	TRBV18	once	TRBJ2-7	TGTGCCAGCTCACCGCCAGGACTAGCGGGAGAAGCCTACGAGCAGTACTTC	CASSPPGLAGEAYEQYF
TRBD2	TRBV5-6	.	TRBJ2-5	TGTGCCAGCAGCACCGGACTAGCGGGAGGCGAGACCCAGTACTTC	CASSTGLAGGETQYF
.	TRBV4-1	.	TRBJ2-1	TGCGCCAGCAGCCAAGGGTGGGGGCAGCGATCGAATGAGCAGTTCTTC	CASSQGWGQRSNEQFF
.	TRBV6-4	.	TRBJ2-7	TGTGCCATCCTCCCCCCGCAAGGCCACTACGAGCAGTACTTC	CAILPPQGHYEQYF
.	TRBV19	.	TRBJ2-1	TGTGCCAGTAGTGAACAGGGTGGGAATGAGCAGTTCTTC	CASSEQGGNEQFF
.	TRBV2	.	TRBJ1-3	TGTGCCAGCTGGTGGGGTTTATCTGGAAACACCATATATTTT	CASWWGLSGNTIYF
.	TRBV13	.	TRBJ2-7	TGTGCCAGCAGCTTAAGAGGACGGGGCTCCTACGAGCAGTACTTC	CASSLRGRGSYEQYF
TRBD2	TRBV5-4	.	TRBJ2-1	TGTGCCAGCAGCACCCGACTAGCGGGAGTAAATGAGCAGTTCTTC	CASSTRLAGVNEQFF
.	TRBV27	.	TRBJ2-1	TGTGCCAGCACTAACGGGGCAGGGTGGAGCAATGAGCAGTTCTTC	CASTNGAGWSNEQFF
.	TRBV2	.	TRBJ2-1	TGTGCCAGCAGCCCCTTAACTAGATACAATGAGCAGTTCTTC	CASSPLTRYNEQFF
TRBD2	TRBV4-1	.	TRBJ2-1	TGCGCCAGCAGCCAAACGCTAGCGGGAGTGGATGAGCAGTTCTTC	CASSQTLAGVDEQFF
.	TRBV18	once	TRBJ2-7	TGTGCCAGCTCACAGCACTACGAGCAGTACTTC	CASSQHYEQYF
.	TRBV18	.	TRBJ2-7	TGTGCCAGCTCACCATCCATGGGAACTGACTACGAGCAGTACTTC	CASSPSMGTDYEQYF
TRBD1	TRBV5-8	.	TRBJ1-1	TGTGCCAGCAGCTTGTGGACAGGGGTCATGAACACTGAAGCTTTCTTT	CASSLWTGVMNTEAFF
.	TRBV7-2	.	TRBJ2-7	TGTGCCAGCAGCTTCCAGACAGACTACGAGCAGTACTTC	CASSFQTDYEQYF
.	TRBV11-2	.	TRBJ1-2	TGTGCCAGCAGCTTACACTATCAGGGGACGGGGCGCTACACCTTC	CASSLHYQGTGRYTF
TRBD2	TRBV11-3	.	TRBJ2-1	TGTGCCAGCAGCTTAGCTCCTACTAGCGGGAGGTACAATGAGCAGTTCTTC	CASSLAPTSGRYNEQFF
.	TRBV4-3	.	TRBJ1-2	TGCGCCAGCAGCCAAGCGCGTCACATCTATGGCTACACCTTC	CASSQARHIYGYTF
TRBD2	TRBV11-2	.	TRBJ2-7	TGTGCCAGCAGCTTACCCGGCCGGGGGACTATTAACTACGAGCAGTACTTC	CASSLPGRGTINYEQYF
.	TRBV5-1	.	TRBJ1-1	TGCGCCAGCAGCCCTAGACAGGCCGCTATGAACACTGAAGCTTTCTTT	CASSPRQAAMNTEAFF
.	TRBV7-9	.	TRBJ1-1	TGTGCCAGCAGCTTTTTAAGGGGGGGCAATTCTGAAGCTTTCTTT	CASSFLRGGNSEAFF
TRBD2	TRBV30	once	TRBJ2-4	TGTGCCTGGAGCCTAAAACGGTCTAGCGGGAATAACATTCAGTACTTC	CAWSLKRSSGNNIQYF
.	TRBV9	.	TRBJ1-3	TGTGCCAGCAGCGAGTATGGAAACACCATATATTTT	CASSEYGNTIYF
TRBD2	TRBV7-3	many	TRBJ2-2	TGTGCCAGCAGCTGGGGGACTAGTACAACCGGGGAGCTGTTTTTT	CASSWGTSTTGELFF
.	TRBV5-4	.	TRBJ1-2	TGTGCCAGCAGCTTGCCTCTTAACTATGGCTACACCTTC	CASSLPLNYGYTF
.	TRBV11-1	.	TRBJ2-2	TGTGCCAGCAGCCCGACCCCTAGGGCAGACACCGGGGAGCTGTTTTTT	CASSPTPRADTGELFF
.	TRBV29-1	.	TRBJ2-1	TGCAGCGTTGTGAGGCTAGCATTCGATGAGCAGTTCTTC	CSVVRLAFDEQFF
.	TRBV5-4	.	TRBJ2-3	TGTGCCAGCAGCCGGCCGGGCCTGGCGGGAGATACGCAGTATTTT	CASSRPGLAGDTQYF
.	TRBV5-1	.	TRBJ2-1	TGCGCCAGCAGCGGACTATACAATGAGCAGTTCTTC	CASSGLYNEQFF